This paragraph reports one T cell receptor (beta chain). Antigen unknown. This may be a read error, as it is one base from a much larger clone. Trimming cost V 3 bases and J 7 bases; bases outside gene matches: 17. Germline lookup yields CDR1 KGHDR and CDR2 SFDVKD. The CDR3 sequence is 18 residues long. This sample was taken from a study of molecular identifiers for immune sequencing clone quantification. Findings of the study overall: Spiked Jurkat TCR RNA from one cell was reportedly detectable among under 1.2 million naive cells.

TCRdb redid the calling of the PCR reads with MiXCR, one entry per CDR3 protein. The sample shows around 460,000 distinct CDR3 sequences, around 23% of them seen only once. The source material was naive CD8+ T cells from blood, with Jurkat cell RNA spiked in. This sample's subset: FACS-sorted CD8+CD4-CCR7+CD45RA+ naive T cells. This receptor was taken from a human donor in good health. Some libraries in this study had Jurkat cell RNA spiked in. The chain employs TRBV24-1 and TRBJ2-3; 8 nucleotides agree with TRBD1. CDR3: CATSDPIPWTGSTYTQYF. In nucleotides, the CDR3 is TGTGCCACCAGTGATCCAATCCCCTGGACAGGGTCGACATATACGCAGTATTTT.